A single sample is the source of the 7 T cell receptor beta chains below, sequenced in a study of OX40 agonist ivuxolimab in advanced cancers. Sequencing used immunoSEQ multiplex PCR; TCRdb keeps in-frame clones, though not all of them. The sample has about 94,000 clones, nearly 90% seen once. The sample in question was CD4+ or CD8+ T cells sorted from blood, obtained in a trial of the OX40 agonist ivuxolimab. The receptors shown here come from an adult with an advanced solid tumor such as melanoma, head and neck, liver or kidney cancer.

The rearrangement links TRBV6-5 to TRBJ2-7; 9 bases map to TRBD1. V lost 7 bases, J lost 4 bases, and 11 bases stayed unmatched. This CDR3 is 15 amino acids long. Germline CDR1 MNHEY, CDR2 SVGAGI. The CDR3 region is CASKIGGTGQYEQYF. In nucleotides, the CDR3 is TGTGCCAGCAAAATCGGGGGGACAGGGCAATACGAGCAGTACTTC.

The rearrangement links TRBV6-1 to TRBJ1-5; D gene ambiguous. The CDR3 is 15 residues long. V lost 6 bases and J lost 3, with 15 bases in between. CDR1 MNHNS and CDR2 SASEGT come from the germline V gene. CDR3 sequence (DNA): TGTGCCAGCAGGGATGTGACCGGGTCCAATCAGCCCCAGCATTTT. Protein sequence: CASRDVTGSNQPQHF.

The chain links TRBV5-5 to TRBJ2-2; no clear D gene. This CDR3 has 13 amino acids. V lost 0 bases and J lost 6, with 6 bases in between. In germline, CDR1 is SGHKS, CDR2 YYEKEE (reference sequence). In DNA form, the CDR3 reads TGTGCCAGCAGCTTGGATCCGGCCGGGGAGCTGTTTTTT. It codes for CASSLDPAGELFF.

This clone has more than one count but fewer than ten. CDR3 amino acids: CAWSPQGQVGGYTF. The CDR3 DNA sequence: TGTGCCTGGAGCCCACAGGGACAGGTGGGGGGCTACACCTTC. The chain has TRBV30 and TRBJ1-2, with 8 bases lining up with TRBD1. The CDR3 is 14 residues long. Germline V gene data show CDR1 as GTSNPN and CDR2 as SVGIG (reference sequence). Trimming cost V 3 bases and J 8 bases; bases outside gene matches: 11.

This chain links TRBV2 with TRBJ2-5, with D tentatively TRBD2 (6 bases). Germline lookup yields CDR1 SNHLY and CDR2 FYNNEI. The CDR3 is made up of 14 amino acids. Between the trimmed V and J ends, which lost 1 base and 1 base, there was a span of 7 bases. The DNA of the CDR3 is TGTGCCAGCAGTGAAGGGGGAGGCCAAGAGACCCAGTACTTC. Its protein product is CASSEGGGQETQYF.

As to this clone: The junction departs from the called germline gene at one end, perhaps through a read error. This sample also contains other DNA sequences that code for the same CDR3. J is TRBJ1-5 and V is TRBV4-3; D is possibly TRBD1 (5 bases). CDR3 size: 15 residues. Germline loops: CDR1 LGHNA, CDR2 YSLEER. CDR3 DNA: TGCGCCAGCAGCCAAGACAGGGCTAGAGGTCAGCCTCAGCATTTT. Translating gives CASSQDRARGQPQHF.

This chain joins TRBV11-2 and TRBJ2-7, with unresolved D. The ends were cut back, 0 bases at V and 4 bases at J, with 10 bases in the middle. Germline V gene data show CDR1 as SGHAT and CDR2 as FQNNGV. The CDR3 spans 14 residues. The CDR3 DNA follows: TGTGCCAGCAGCTTAGATGGGCCTTCATACGAGCAGTACTTC. Encoded protein: CASSLDGPSYEQYF.